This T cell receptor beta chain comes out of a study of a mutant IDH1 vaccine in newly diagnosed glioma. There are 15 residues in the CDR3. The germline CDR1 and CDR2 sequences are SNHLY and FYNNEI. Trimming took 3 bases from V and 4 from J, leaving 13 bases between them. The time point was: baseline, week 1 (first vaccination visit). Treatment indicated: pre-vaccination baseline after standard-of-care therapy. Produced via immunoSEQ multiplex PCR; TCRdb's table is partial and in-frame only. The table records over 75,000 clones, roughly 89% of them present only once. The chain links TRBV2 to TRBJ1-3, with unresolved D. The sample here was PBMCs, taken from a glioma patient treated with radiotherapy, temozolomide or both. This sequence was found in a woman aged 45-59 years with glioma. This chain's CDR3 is CASSDRQALGNTIYF. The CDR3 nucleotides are TGTGCCAGCAGTGACAGGCAGGCCCTAGGAAACACCATATATTTT.